The rows below give T cell receptor beta chains drawn from one sample of a study of T cells in Graves' hyperthyroidism and ophthalmopathy. MiXCR, run by TCRdb on the multiplex PCR reads, gives a single entry per CDR3 protein. The table has under 250,000 distinct CDR3 sequences, approximately 23% seen once. The sequenced sample consisted of blood. The receptors originated from a middle-aged woman with Graves' ophthalmopathy. The CDR3 runs from the conserved cysteine through the conserved F or W. A D gene is named only where the DNA matches it firmly. A row's size may be missing; if present it is once, few, many or a size class.

-	TRBV15	TRBJ2-7	-	CATSRDYVGEQYF	TGTGCCACCAGCAGAGATTATGTAGGCGAGCAGTACTTC
many	TRBV20-1	TRBJ1-5	-	CSARDPTSNQPQHF	TGCAGTGCTAGGGACCCTACTAGCAATCAGCCCCAGCATTTT
many	TRBV28	TRBJ1-6	TRBD1	CASSSTGTAQNSPLHF	TGTGCCAGCAGTTCGACCGGGACAGCCCAAAATTCACCCCTCCACTTT
few	TRBV5-8	TRBJ2-2	-	CASSLQGGGTGELFF	TGTGCCAGCAGCTTACAAGGCGGCGGCACCGGGGAGCTGTTTTTT
many	TRBV6-5	TRBJ1-3	-	CASSTNSGGNTIYF	TGTGCCAGCAGTACTAACAGTGGTGGAAACACCATATATTTT
many	TRBV28	TRBJ1-5	-	CASSFNYNQPQHF	TGTGCCAGCAGTTTTAACTACAATCAGCCCCAGCATTTT
-	TRBV29-1	TRBJ1-1	-	CSVEDPTGEAFF	TGCAGCGTTGAAGACCCGACAGGTGAAGCTTTCTTT
many	TRBV7-3	TRBJ2-5	-	CASSGSRSETQYF	TGTGCCAGCAGCGGAAGTCGGTCTGAGACCCAGTACTTC
many	TRBV18	TRBJ2-7	TRBD2	CASSQSPSGGTSSEQYF	TGTGCCAGCTCACAATCCCCCTCCGGGGGGACTAGCTCCGAGCAGTACTTC
many	TRBV2	TRBJ2-7	TRBD2	CASKAPLAGGAYEQYF	TGTGCCAGCAAGGCCCCGCTAGCGGGAGGGGCCTACGAGCAGTACTTC
once	TRBV24-1	TRBJ2-7	TRBD2	CATSGGGHYEQYF	TGTGCCACCTCGGGAGGAGGGCACTACGAGCAGTACTTC
many	TRBV24-1	TRBJ2-1	-	CATSDLSRGSGNEQFF	TGTGCCACCAGTGATTTAAGCAGGGGCAGCGGTAATGAGCAGTTCTTC
many	TRBV20-1	TRBJ1-1	-	CSSGGGGHTEAFF	TGCAGTTCTGGAGGGGGGGGACACACTGAAGCTTTCTTT
many	TRBV6-5	TRBJ1-3	-	CASSYGAPISGNTIYF	TGTGCCAGCAGTTACGGGGCACCGATCTCTGGAAACACCATATATTTT
many	TRBV28	TRBJ2-7	TRBD2	CASSLGLAGESEYF	TGTGCCAGCAGTTTAGGACTAGCGGGAGAATCGGAGTACTTC
many	TRBV20-1	TRBJ1-2	-	CSVQPGQFNYGYTF	TGCAGTGTCCAGCCTGGGCAGTTTAACTATGGCTACACCTTC
many	TRBV29-1	TRBJ2-7	TRBD1	CSVGKVTGDEQYF	TGCAGCGTCGGGAAAGTTACAGGGGACGAGCAGTACTTC
many	TRBV6-2/TRBV6-3	TRBJ1-1	-	CASTHTVDKLNTEAFF	TGTGCCAGCACCCATACTGTAGACAAGCTGAACACTGAAGCTTTCTTT
many	TRBV28	TRBJ2-2	-	CASTDLNTGELFF	TGTGCCAGCACGGACCTGAACACCGGGGAGCTGTTTTTT
-	TRBV20-1	TRBJ1-2	-	CSARDNRVKGYTF	TGCAGTGCTAGAGACAACAGGGTGAAGGGCTACACCTTC
many	TRBV27	TRBJ2-6	-	CASSPRTRYYSGANVLTF	TGTGCCAGCAGTCCACGGACACGGTATTACTCTGGGGCCAACGTCCTGACTTTC
many	TRBV4-2	TRBJ2-7	TRBD2	CASRPTSGGYEQYF	TGTGCCAGCAGGCCAACTAGCGGGGGGTACGAGCAGTACTTC
many	TRBV27	TRBJ2-7	-	CASRVIGPYEQYF	TGTGCCAGCAGGGTCATTGGCCCCTACGAGCAGTACTTC
many	TRBV11-2	TRBJ1-1	TRBD1	CASSSGQGIMGNTEAFF	TGTGCCAGCAGCTCGGGACAGGGGATAATGGGGAACACTGAAGCTTTCTTT
many	TRBV6-6	TRBJ1-1	-	CASRNEVTATTMNTEAFF	TGTGCCAGCAGAAACGAGGTGACAGCTACCACCATGAACACTGAAGCTTTCTTT
many	TRBV15	TRBJ2-7	TRBD2	CATSRAGLAAKDSYEQYF	TGTGCCACCAGCAGAGCGGGACTAGCGGCCAAGGACTCCTACGAGCAGTACTTC
many	TRBV6-1	TRBJ1-3	-	CASRDTGPGNTIYF	TGTGCCAGCAGGGATACAGGGCCTGGAAACACCATATATTTT
many	TRBV6-1	TRBJ2-7	TRBD2	CASSKLAGGSYEQYF	TGTGCCAGCAGTAAACTAGCGGGAGGATCCTACGAGCAGTACTTC
many	TRBV28	TRBJ2-5	TRBD1	CASSLGTGVQETQYF	TGTGCCAGCAGCCTCGGGACAGGGGTCCAAGAGACCCAGTACTTC
many	TRBV28	TRBJ1-5	-	CASSWDQDTNQPQHF	TGTGCCAGCAGTTGGGACCAGGACACCAATCAGCCCCAGCATTTT
few	TRBV28	TRBJ2-7	-	CALLAQGGQYF	TGTGCACTGCTGGCACAGGGAGGGCAGTACTTC
-	TRBV30	TRBJ2-7	TRBD1	CAWRPGQRPYEQYF	TGTGCCTGGAGGCCGGGACAGAGACCTTACGAGCAGTACTTC
many	TRBV28	TRBJ2-2	TRBD2	CASSLLAGDRTGELFF	TGTGCCAGCAGTCTCTTAGCGGGAGATAGGACCGGGGAGCTGTTTTTT
many	TRBV6-1	TRBJ2-7	-	CASSEVGFSYEQYF	TGTGCCAGCAGTGAAGTGGGCTTTTCCTACGAGCAGTACTTC
once	TRBV11-2	TRBJ1-2	TRBD1	CASRQTGGGYGYTF	TGTGCCAGCAGACAGACAGGGGGCGGCTATGGCTACACCTTC
many	TRBV28	TRBJ1-5	-	CASSPGTFFQPQHF	TGTGCCAGCAGTCCCGGAACATTCTTTCAGCCCCAGCATTTT
many	TRBV6-5	TRBJ1-2	-	CASSPTAGRGYTF	TGTGCCAGCAGTCCAACGGCGGGTCGAGGCTACACCTTC
many	TRBV11-2	TRBJ2-5	-	CASSAERASETQYF	TGTGCCAGCAGCGCCGAGAGGGCGAGTGAGACCCAGTACTTC
many	TRBV10-1	TRBJ2-7	-	CASSDGGTPYEQYF	TGCGCCAGCAGTGACGGCGGGACCCCCTACGAGCAGTACTTC
-	TRBV20-1	TRBJ2-5	-	CSAEIHDFTTETQYF	TGCAGTGCTGAAATTCATGATTTTACAACAGAGACCCAGTACTTC
many	TRBV6-1	TRBJ2-2	TRBD2	CANAAGGHTGELFF	TGTGCCAACGCAGCGGGAGGGCACACCGGGGAGCTGTTTTTT
many	TRBV28	TRBJ1-1	-	CASSLPGAEAFF	TGTGCCAGCAGTTTACCGGGGGCTGAAGCTTTCTTT
-	TRBV12-3/TRBV12-4	TRBJ1-1	TRBD1	CASRTPIRDRIPSAEAFF	TGTGCCAGCAGAACGCCCATCCGGGACAGGATACCCTCCGCTGAAGCTTTCTTT
-	TRBV4-2	TRBJ2-5	TRBD2	CASSQDDPRGGRRETQYF	TGTGCCAGCAGCCAAGATGACCCGCGGGGGGGGAGGAGAGAGACCCAGTACTTC
many	TRBV28	TRBJ1-1	-	CASSLGGLGTEAFF	TGTGCCAGCAGTTTGGGTGGACTGGGGACTGAAGCTTTCTTT
few	TRBV10-2	TRBJ1-1	-	CASSESPGLNTEAFF	TGCGCCAGCAGTGAGTCCCCAGGGTTGAACACTGAAGCTTTCTTT
many	TRBV5-6	TRBJ1-2	TRBD1	CASSPGTGGGYGYTF	TGTGCCAGCAGCCCCGGGACAGGAGGCGGCTATGGCTACACCTTC
-	TRBV12-3/TRBV12-4	TRBJ1-2	-	CASSSTGHGYTF	TGTGCCAGCAGTTCCACAGGGCATGGCTACACCTTC
few	TRBV6-2/TRBV6-3	TRBJ2-2	-	CASTYRLTGELFF	TGTGCCAGCACTTACAGACTCACCGGGGAGCTGTTTTTT
many	TRBV6-2/TRBV6-3	TRBJ2-6	TRBD1	CASSYGDRGSGANVLTF	TGTGCCAGCAGTTATGGGGACAGGGGTTCTGGGGCCAACGTCCTGACTTTC
many	TRBV15	TRBJ2-7	TRBD2	CATSRVGSGSYEQYF	TGTGCCACCAGCAGAGTGGGTAGCGGGAGCTACGAGCAGTACTTC
few	TRBV11-2	TRBJ2-4	TRBD1	CASSKGGRAKNIQYF	TGTGCCAGCAGCAAAGGGGGCAGGGCCAAAAACATTCAGTACTTC
many	TRBV6-1	TRBJ1-1	TRBD1	CASSTTGGITEAFF	TGTGCCAGCAGTACGACAGGGGGTATCACTGAAGCTTTCTTT
many	TRBV7-9	TRBJ1-5	-	CASSLRDQPQHF	TGTGCCAGCAGCTTAAGGGATCAGCCCCAGCATTTT
many	TRBV5-1	TRBJ2-4	-	CASSAGLAKNIQYF	TGCGCCAGCAGCGCAGGTTTAGCCAAAAACATTCAGTACTTC
many	TRBV5-1	TRBJ2-7	TRBD2	CASRAGTSGAAYEQYF	TGCGCCAGCAGAGCCGGGACTAGCGGGGCCGCCTACGAGCAGTACTTC
many	TRBV30	TRBJ1-1	-	CAWKGPAGTEAFF	TGTGCCTGGAAGGGGCCGGCGGGCACTGAAGCTTTCTTT